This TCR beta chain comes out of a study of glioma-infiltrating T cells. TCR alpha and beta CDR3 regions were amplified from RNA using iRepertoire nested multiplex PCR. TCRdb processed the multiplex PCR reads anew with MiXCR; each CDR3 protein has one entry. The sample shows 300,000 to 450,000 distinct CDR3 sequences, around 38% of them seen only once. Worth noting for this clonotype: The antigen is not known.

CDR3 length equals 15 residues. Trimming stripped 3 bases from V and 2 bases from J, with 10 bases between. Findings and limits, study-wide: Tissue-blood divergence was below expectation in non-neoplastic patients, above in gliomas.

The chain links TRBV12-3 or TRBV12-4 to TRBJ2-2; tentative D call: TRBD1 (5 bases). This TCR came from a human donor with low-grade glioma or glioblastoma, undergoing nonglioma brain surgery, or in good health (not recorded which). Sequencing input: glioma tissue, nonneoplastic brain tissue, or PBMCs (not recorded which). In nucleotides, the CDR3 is TGTGCCAGCAGTTTTGGGCAGGGAAACACCGGGGAGCTGTTTTTT. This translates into CASSFGQGNTGELFF.